The TCR beta chain described here comes from a study of T cell responses to AZD1222 COVID-19 vaccine. Study-level results: In a largely white British group with more females than males, clonal diversity was possibly underestimated. Only after the peak T cell response were repertoires sampled.

The CDR3 is 17 residues long. V gave up 0 bases and J gave up 7 bases; unmatched junction bases: 9. Germline CDR1 is LNHDA and CDR2 is SQIVND (reference sequence). Assay: immunoSEQ multiplex PCR; the TCRdb copy retains only in-frame clones and omits some. The data contain approximately 100,000 clones, over 75% of them singletons. Comments on this clone: What it binds is unknown.

The chain combines TRBV19 with TRBJ2-1; 10 bases align to TRBD2. Sample: peripheral blood, taken on day 0 of AZD1222 vaccination. The TCR sequence derives from an adult in good health. For the CDR3, the DNA is TGTGCCAGTAGTATAGAGAGCGGGAGGGCCGCAGGTAATGAGCAGTTCTTC. Residues: CASSIESGRAAGNEQFF.